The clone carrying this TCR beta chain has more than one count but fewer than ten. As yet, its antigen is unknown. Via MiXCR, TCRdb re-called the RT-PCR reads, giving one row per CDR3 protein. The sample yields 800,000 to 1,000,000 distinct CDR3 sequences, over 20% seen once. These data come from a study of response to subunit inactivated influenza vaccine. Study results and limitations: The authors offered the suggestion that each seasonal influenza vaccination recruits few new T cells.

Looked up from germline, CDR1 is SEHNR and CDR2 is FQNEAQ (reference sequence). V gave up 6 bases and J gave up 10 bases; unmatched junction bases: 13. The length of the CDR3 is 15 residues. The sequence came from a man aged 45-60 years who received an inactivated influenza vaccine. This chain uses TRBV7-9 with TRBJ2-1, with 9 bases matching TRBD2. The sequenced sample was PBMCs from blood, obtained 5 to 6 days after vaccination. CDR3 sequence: CASSTDSGRRGEQFF. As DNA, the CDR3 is TGTGCCAGCAGTACCGATAGCGGGAGACGTGGGGAGCAGTTCTTC. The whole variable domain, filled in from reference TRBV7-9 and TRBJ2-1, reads DTGVSQNPRHKITKRGQNVTFRCDPISEHNRLYWYRQTLGQGPEFLTYFQNEAQLEKSRLLSDRFSAERPKGSFSTLEIQRTEQGDSAMYLCASSTDSGRRGEQFFGPGTRLTVL.